These 27 T cell receptor beta chains were sequenced from one sample in a study of blood T cell repertoires in COVID-19. Assay used: immunoSEQ multiplex PCR; TCRdb lists only in-frame clones, some missing. The table lists about 320,000 clones, 85% of them singletons. Sequencing was done on a sample of PBMCs or T cells enriched from blood (not recorded which). These TCRs come from a woman under 40 who had been exposed to COVID-19.

Only one count was recorded for this clone. This chain links TRBV9 with TRBJ2-2; weak D call: TRBD2 (6 bases). The CDR3 is 15 residues long. Trimming cost V 3 bases and J 6 bases, with 15 bases left between them. Germline CDR1 and CDR2: SGDLS and YYNGEE. The CDR3 reads CASSADPGVAGELFF. CDR3 DNA sequence: TGTGCCAGCAGCGCAGATCCGGGAGTGGCCGGGGAGCTGTTTTTT.

This rearrangement joins TRBV6-5 to TRBJ2-3; D is unclear. The CDR3 has 16 amino acids. Trimming shortened V by 1 base and J by 0 bases, and 11 bases separated the two germline ends. Looked up from germline, CDR1 is MNHEY and CDR2 is SVGAGI. The CDR3 bases are TGTGCCAGCAGTTACTTCGTGGCCGCTAGCACAGATACGCAGTATTTT. Residues: CASSYFVAASTDTQYF.

V gene TRBV2 combines with J gene TRBJ1-2; D call uncertain. The length of the CDR3 is 13 residues. Germline CDR1 is SNHLY and CDR2 is FYNNEI. Trimming removed 6 bases from V and 4 bases from J, with 12 bases in between. The CDR3 sequence is CASRREIGYGYTF. The CDR3 region has the DNA TGTGCCAGCAGACGGGAGATTGGCTATGGCTACACCTTC.

The chain couples TRBV7-3 to TRBJ2-2; the D is unclear. Trimming cost V 8 bases and J 0 bases, with 16 bases left between them. This CDR3 has 16 amino acids. The germline V gene encodes CDR1 SGHTA and CDR2 FQGTGA. The CDR3 here is CASLNPGQANTGELFF. CDR3 bases: TGTGCCAGCCTCAACCCCGGCCAGGCGAACACCGGGGAGCTGTTTTTT.

The chain uses TRBV5-1 and TRBJ2-5; TRBD1 is a possible D gene (6 bases). Trimming cost V 2 bases and J 2 bases, with 10 bases left between them. Germline V gene data show CDR1 as SGHRS and CDR2 as YFSETQ. CDR3 length: 14 residues. CDR3 protein: CASSFRGIQETQYF. The CDR3 DNA follows: TGCGCCAGCAGCTTTAGGGGGATTCAAGAGACCCAGTACTTC.

This rearrangement joins TRBV3-1 (or the pseudogene TRBV3-2) to TRBJ2-5; D not certain. V was pared by 3 bases and J by 2 bases, with 13 bases between. The CDR3 has 15 residues. CDR1 LGHDT and CDR2 YNNKEL come from the germline V gene (reference sequence). CDR3 sequence reads: CASSHRGTDQETQYF. The CDR3 DNA sequence: TGTGCCAGCAGCCATAGAGGTACCGATCAAGAGACCCAGTACTTC.

This chain connects TRBV28 to TRBJ1-4; a possible D gene is TRBD1 (5 bases). Germline lookup yields CDR1 MDHEN and CDR2 SYDVKM. V lost 2 bases to trimming and J lost 12 bases, with 13 bases between them. The CDR3 spans 13 residues. DNA of the CDR3: TGTGCCAGCAGTTTAGGCATTATAGGGGAACTGTTTTTT. It translates to CASSLGIIGELFF.

The rearrangement links TRBV19 to TRBJ2-3; possible D gene TRBD2, 6 bases. CDR3 length: 15 residues. Germline CDR1 and CDR2: LNHDA and SQIVND (reference sequence). Trimming pared 2 bases from V and 4 bases from J, leaving 13 bases between. CDR3 DNA sequence: TGTGCCAGTAGTATATTAGGAGGGGTTGCAGATACGCAGTATTTT. It is translated as CASSILGGVADTQYF.

The V call is TRBV2, the J call TRBJ1-5; 7 bases match TRBD1. V was pared by 1 base and J by 4 bases, with 1 base of the junction left unmatched. CDR1 and CDR2 (germline): SNHLY, FYNNEI. CDR3 size: 14 residues. The CDR3 spells CASSEEGANQPQHF. The CDR3 region has the DNA TGTGCCAGCAGTGAAGAGGGGGCGAATCAGCCCCAGCATTTT.

This clone was counted between two and nine times. The V and J genes are TRBV18 and TRBJ2-3; the D gene is possibly TRBD2 (5 bases). The CDR3 totals 16 residues. The germline V gene has CDR1 KGHSH and CDR2 LQKENI. Trimming stripped 2 bases from V and 0 bases from J, with 12 bases between. CDR3 sequence reads: CASSPVGGPSTDTQYF. The CDR3 bases are TGTGCCAGCTCACCAGTCGGCGGGCCTAGCACAGATACGCAGTATTTT.

J is TRBJ2-1 and V is TRBV28, with a weak D call TRBD1 (6 bases). Trimming left V 6 bases short and J 10 bases short, with 13 bases between. The CDR3 is made up of 12 amino acids. CDR1 and CDR2 from the germline V gene are MDHEN and SYDVKM. CDR3 nucleotides: TGTGCCAGCAGGGGGGCGCTTAGGGAGCAGTTCTTC. It codes for CASRGALREQFF.

V and J are TRBV27 and TRBJ2-2, with 12 bases fitting TRBD2. V trimming: 4 bases; J trimming: 6 bases; junction bases outside the gene matches: 3. Germline CDR1 reads MNHEY; CDR2 reads SMNVEV (reference sequence). There are 15 residues in the CDR3. The CDR3 DNA reads as TGTGCCAGCAGTTGGACTAGCGGGGCGGCCGGGGAGCTGTTTTTT. Its protein product is CASSWTSGAAGELFF.

This clone was counted between two and nine times. The rearrangement uses TRBV11-3 and TRBJ2-3; 9 bases fit TRBD2. The CDR3 is 15 residues long. The ends lost 4 bases at V and 2 bases at J; junction bases unmatched: 4. Germline V lookup: CDR1 SGHNT, CDR2 YENEEA. In DNA form, the CDR3 reads TGTGCCAGCAGCTCTATAGCGGGGGACACAGATACGCAGTATTTT. It specifies CASSSIAGDTDTQYF.

The chain employs TRBV4-1 and TRBJ2-6; TRBD1 matches at 8 bases. This CDR3 has 19 residues. Germline CDR1 MGHRA, CDR2 YSYEKL. The V gene end was trimmed by 7 bases and the J gene end by 0 bases; junction bases not matched to a gene: 14. The CDR3: CASTLLFGTGVSGANVLTF. Here the CDR3 DNA reads TGCGCCAGCACCTTATTATTCGGGACAGGAGTCTCTGGGGCCAACGTCCTGACTTTC.

The chain is built from TRBV5-1 and TRBJ2-2; no clear D gene. This CDR3 has 13 amino acids. Trimming pared 0 bases from V and 5 bases from J, leaving 5 bases between. The germline gives CDR1 SGHRS, CDR2 YFSETQ. CDR3 amino acids: CASSLAVTGELFF. The DNA of the CDR3 is TGCGCCAGCAGCTTGGCGGTGACCGGGGAGCTGTTTTTT. The full variable domain, completed using reference TRBV5-1 and TRBJ2-2, is KAGVTQTPRYLIKTRGQQVTLSCSPISGHRSVSWYQQTPGQGLQFLFEYFSETQRNKGNFPGRFSGRQFSNSRSEMNVSTLELGDSALYLCASSLAVTGELFFGEGSRLTVL.

This chain joins TRBV7-9 and TRBJ1-2; 9 bases match TRBD1. The V gene end was trimmed by 7 bases and the J gene end by 4 bases; junction bases not matched to a gene: 7. CDR1 is SEHNR and CDR2 is FQNEAQ in the germline V gene (reference sequence). The CDR3 spans 14 residues. The CDR3 nucleotides are TGTGCCAGCACCGACAGGGGGGGCCTCTATGGCTACACCTTC. This translates into CASTDRGGLYGYTF.

This chain links TRBV28 with TRBJ1-1; 8 nucleotides match TRBD1. Germline V lookup: CDR1 MDHEN, CDR2 SYDVKM. This CDR3 has 15 residues. V lost 4 bases to trimming and J lost 1 base; unmatched junction nucleotides: 5. The CDR3 protein is CASSSGQGRNTEAFF. CDR3 coding DNA: TGTGCCAGCAGTTCCGGACAGGGACGGAACACTGAAGCTTTCTTT.

V is TRBV7-2 and J is TRBJ2-5, with TRBD2 as a possible D gene (7 bases). This CDR3 has 15 residues. Trimming cost V 3 bases and J 1 base, with 12 bases left between them. Germline V gene data show CDR1 as SGHTA and CDR2 as FQGNSA. In DNA form, the CDR3 reads TGTGCCAGCAGCTTGAGCGGGACACCCCAAGAGACCCAGTACTTC. Amino acids: CASSLSGTPQETQYF.

This clone was picked up one time. The chain joins TRBV5-1 to TRBJ1-1; maybe TRBD1 (6 bases). V gave up 0 bases and J gave up 10 bases, with 13 bases separating them. The CDR3 totals 13 residues. Germline V gene lookup returns CDR1 SGHRS and CDR2 YFSETQ. The CDR3 DNA sequence: TGCGCCAGCAGCTTGGTTGGGGGGGCCGGAGCTTTCTTT. Its protein is CASSLVGGAGAFF.

This rearrangement joins TRBV7-9 to TRBJ2-2; perhaps TRBD2 as D (7 bases). Looked up from germline, CDR1 is SEHNR and CDR2 is FQNEAQ (reference sequence). Trimming stripped 5 bases from V and 3 bases from J, with 19 bases between. The CDR3 loop spans 17 amino acids. Written as DNA, the CDR3 is TGTGCCAGCAGCCAGCCCCCCAGGCGGGGGCACACCGGGGAGCTGTTTTTT. Translated, it gives CASSQPPRRGHTGELFF.

The CDR3 DNA reads as TGCGCCAGCAGCCCCACACTAGCGGGGGGGACCAGCTCCTACAATGAGCAGTTCTTC. It specifies CASSPTLAGGTSSYNEQFF. This chain joins TRBV4-3 and TRBJ2-1; TRBD2 matches 13 bases. Trimming at V came to 4 bases and at J to 0 bases, leaving 9 bases not matched to a gene. CDR1 and CDR2 (germline): LGHNA, YSLEER. The length of the CDR3 is 19 residues.

This sequence joins TRBV6-5 and TRBJ1-6, with a tentative D call TRBD1 (6 bases). CDR1 MNHEY and CDR2 SVGAGI come from the germline V gene. The CDR3 totals 14 residues. Trimming shortened V by 2 bases and J by 9 bases, and 11 bases separated the two germline ends. The CDR3 region has the DNA TGTGCCAGCAGTTACCACAGGGTCGGTTCACCCCTCCACTTT. It yields the protein CASSYHRVGSPLHF.

The V call is TRBV4-1, the J call TRBJ2-1; possible D gene TRBD2, 6 bases. V lost 1 base and J 5 bases, leaving 12 bases between the germline ends. The V gene's germline CDR1 is MGHRA and CDR2 YSYEKL. CDR3 length: 15 residues. The CDR3, as DNA: TGCGCCAGCAGCCAAGTTGTACTAGCCCACAATGAGCAGTTCTTC. Translated: CASSQVVLAHNEQFF.

The chain combines TRBV27 with TRBJ2-2; D ambiguous. CDR1 is MNHEY, CDR2 SMNVEV, per germline (reference sequence). V was pared by 5 bases and J by 9 bases, with 16 bases between. The CDR3 sequence is 14 residues long. CDR3 sequence reads: CASSPTGTVWELFF. The CDR3, as DNA: TGTGCCAGCAGTCCGACCGGAACAGTCTGGGAGCTGTTTTTT.

CDR3 residues: CASSQIAGGVTSTDTQYF. CDR3 DNA: TGTGCCAGCAGTCAAATAGCGGGGGGGGTGACTAGCACAGATACGCAGTATTTT. The rearrangement joins TRBV27 to TRBJ2-3, with 11 bases matching TRBD2. Trimming removed 5 bases from V and 0 bases from J; junction bases left unmatched: 10. This CDR3 is 18 amino acids long. Germline V gene sequence: CDR1 MNHEY, CDR2 SMNVEV (reference sequence).

The gene calls are TRBV10-1 and TRBJ2-3, with TRBD1 as a possible D gene (6 bases). The V and J ends lost 1 base and 3 bases respectively, with 11 bases between them. There are 15 residues in the CDR3. CDR1 is WNHNN, CDR2 SYGVQD, per germline (reference sequence). CDR3: CASSEWTAPTDTQYF. DNA for the CDR3: TGCGCCAGCAGTGAGTGGACAGCACCAACAGATACGCAGTATTTT.

This chain connects TRBV14 to TRBJ1-2; D remains unclear. The V gene's germline CDR1 is SGHDN and CDR2 FVKESK. This CDR3 has 13 amino acids. Trimming left V 3 bases short and J 8 bases short, with 13 bases between. CDR3 DNA: TGTGCCAGCAGCCACAGAACCATATCAGGCTACACCTTC. This translates into CASSHRTISGYTF.